This T cell receptor beta chain was recorded in a study of blood T cell repertoires in COVID-19. Study-wide context: Both acute and convalescent COVID-19 samples were obtained from the United States, Italy and Spain. PBMCs, B-cell-depleted T cells, or T cells were the source of the cDNA or gDNA that made up the material.

This clone was counted only a few times. Trimming removed 5 bases at V and 10 bases at J, with 11 bases between. The germline CDR1 and CDR2 sequences are SEHNR and FQNEAQ (reference sequence). The CDR3 covers 11 residues. In the study's own analysis: Nucleated cell number was recorded as an estimate derived from reference gene primer amplification. Profiling relied on immunoSEQ multiplex PCR, and the TCRdb table lists in-frame clones only, not all of them. The V and J calls and clone size come from that table; D and trimming were worked out from the DNA. Of about 250,000 clones listed, approximately 82% are singletons.

Specimen: peripheral blood. This chain uses TRBV7-9 with TRBJ1-1; D is unclear. This receptor was identified in a man aged 80 or over with acute or convalescent COVID-19. CDR3 nucleotides: TGTGCCAGCAGCCCCGAGGGTCGAGCTTTCTTT. Its protein is CASSPEGRAFF.